The clone carrying this T cell receptor (beta chain) appeared a few times. Antigen: not known. The length of the CDR3 is 19 residues. V lost 0 bases, J lost 1 base, and 13 bases stayed unmatched. Germline V gene sequence: CDR1 SGHTA, CDR2 FQGTGA. The data originate from a study of response to subunit inactivated influenza vaccine. General study findings and limits: Each seasonal influenza vaccination, the authors suggested, recruits few new T cells.

TCRdb processed the RT-PCR reads anew with MiXCR; each CDR3 protein has one entry. The sample carries approximately 570,000 distinct CDR3 sequences, around 8% recorded once. Here the sequenced sample was PBMCs from blood, taken around 2 years after vaccination. The receptor comes from a man aged 45 to 70 who received an inactivated influenza vaccine. The chain uses TRBV7-3 and TRBJ2-5; 8 nucleotides agree with TRBD2. In DNA form, the CDR3 reads TGTGCCAGCAGCTTAACGGGGATCGGGGTAGCGGGGCTCCAAGAGACCCAGTACTTC. Its protein is CASSLTGIGVAGLQETQYF.